A selection of T cell receptor beta chains follows, all from one sample in a study of cytomegalovirus exposure and HLA in healthy donors. The protocol was immunoSEQ multiplex PCR, while the TCRdb copy is restricted to in-frame clones and leaves out a portion. Here the sample spans roughly 93,000 clones, around 75% being singletons. The sequenced material came from PBMCs. These receptors all come from a man aged 35 to 55 in good health and CMV-seronegative. CDR3s leave out the opening cysteine and the closing phenylalanine or tryptophan. D genes are given only for firm matches.

>TRBJ1-5|TRBV7-8|TRBD1
ASSRQGAGQPQH
>TRBJ1-1|TRBV11-2|TRBD1
ASSFQQGKAF
>TRBJ1-2|TRBV11-3|TRBD1
ASSLNWGSGGTGFGYT
>TRBJ2-7|TRBV4-2|NA
ASSQDSGQDMEQY
>TRBJ1-4|TRBV18|NA
ASHGSNEKLF
>TRBJ2-7|TRBV27|TRBD2
ASRTGGSSYEQY
>TRBJ1-2|TRBV5-5|TRBD1
ASSLEGQGGYT
>TRBJ2-3|TRBV18|TRBD2
ASSTSGEITDTQY
>TRBJ2-6|TRBV27|TRBD2
ASSWLAGGSSGANVLT
>TRBJ2-7|TRBV9|TRBD1
ASSASGTGAYEQY
>TRBJ2-5|TRBV5-1|NA
ASSLEQGIGTQY
>TRBJ2-1|TRBV9|TRBD1
ASSPHRDRGTNEQF
>TRBJ2-7|TRBV28|TRBD1
ASREDRAFYEQY
>TRBJ1-4|TRBV15|TRBD1
ATSRRPGQAATNEKLF
>TRBJ1-2|TRBV30|NA
AWSVAISYGYT
>TRBJ2-7|TRBV28|NA
ASSSSSYEQY
>TRBJ2-3|TRBV9|TRBD1
ASSVATRGLASTDTQY
>TRBJ1-1|TRBV5-5|NA
ASSPDSGGANTEAF
>TRBJ2-4|TRBV2|TRBD1
ASSENRGENIQY
>TRBJ2-3|TRBV7-8|NA
ASSLARIGLSTDTQY
>TRBJ2-1|TRBV2|TRBD2
ASSTRGGAWNNEQF
>TRBJ1-5|TRBV28|NA
ASSLRTEGSNQPQH
>TRBJ2-7|TRBV29-1|TRBD1
SVEPLGTGTSYEQY
>TRBJ2-1|TRBV11-2|NA
ASSLERGGRIV
>TRBJ1-2|TRBV6-1|NA
ASGPPEVYGYT
>TRBJ2-6|TRBV5-1|TRBD2
ASSPGTVRGGEVTGANVLT
>TRBJ2-2|TRBV7-9|NA
ASSLLYSNTGELF
>TRBJ1-3|TRBV13|TRBD1
ASSAGTGGNTIY